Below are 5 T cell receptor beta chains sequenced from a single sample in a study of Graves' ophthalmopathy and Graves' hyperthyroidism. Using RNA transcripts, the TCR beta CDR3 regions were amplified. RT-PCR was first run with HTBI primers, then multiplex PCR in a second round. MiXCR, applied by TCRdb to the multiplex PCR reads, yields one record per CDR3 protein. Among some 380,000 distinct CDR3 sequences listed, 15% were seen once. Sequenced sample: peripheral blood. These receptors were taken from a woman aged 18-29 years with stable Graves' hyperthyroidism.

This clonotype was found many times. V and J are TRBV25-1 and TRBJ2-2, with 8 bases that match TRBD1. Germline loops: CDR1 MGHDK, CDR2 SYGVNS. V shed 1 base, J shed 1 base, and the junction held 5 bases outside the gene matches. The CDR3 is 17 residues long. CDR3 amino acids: CASSELYGTGNTGELFF. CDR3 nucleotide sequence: TGTGCCAGCAGTGAATTGTACGGGACAGGGAACACCGGGGAGCTGTTTTTT.

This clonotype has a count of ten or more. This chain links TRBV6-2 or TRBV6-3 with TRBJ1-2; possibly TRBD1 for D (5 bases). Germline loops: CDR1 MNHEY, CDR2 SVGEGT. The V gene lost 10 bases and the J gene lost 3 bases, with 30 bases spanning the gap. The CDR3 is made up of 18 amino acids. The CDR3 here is CATTPTSWPYRGDYGYTF. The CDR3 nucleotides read TGTGCCACTACGCCAACCTCTTGGCCCTACCGAGGGGACTATGGCTACACCTTC.

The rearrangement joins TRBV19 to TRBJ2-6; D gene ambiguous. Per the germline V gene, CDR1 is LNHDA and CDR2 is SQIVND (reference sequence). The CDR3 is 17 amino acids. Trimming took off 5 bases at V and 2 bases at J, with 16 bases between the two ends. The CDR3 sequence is CASSGVKSLAGANVLTF. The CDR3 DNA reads TGTGCCAGTAGTGGAGTGAAGAGTTTGGCTGGGGCCAACGTCCTGACTTTC.

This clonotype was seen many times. CDR3 nucleotide sequence: TGTGCCACCAGTGACCTCTGGACGGCTGAAGCTTTCTTT. Protein product: CATSDLWTAEAFF. The chain uses TRBV24-1 and TRBJ1-1; unclear D gene. The germline V gene has CDR1 KGHDR and CDR2 SFDVKD. V shed 4 bases and J shed 6 bases, with 11 bases lying between them. This CDR3 region has 13 residues.

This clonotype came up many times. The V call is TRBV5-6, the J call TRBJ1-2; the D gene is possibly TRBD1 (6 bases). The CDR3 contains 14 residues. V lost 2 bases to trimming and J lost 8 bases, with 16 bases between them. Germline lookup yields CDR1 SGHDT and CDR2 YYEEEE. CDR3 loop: CASSFDRNPSGYTF. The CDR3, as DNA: TGTGCCAGCAGCTTCGACAGGAATCCCTCGGGCTACACCTTC.